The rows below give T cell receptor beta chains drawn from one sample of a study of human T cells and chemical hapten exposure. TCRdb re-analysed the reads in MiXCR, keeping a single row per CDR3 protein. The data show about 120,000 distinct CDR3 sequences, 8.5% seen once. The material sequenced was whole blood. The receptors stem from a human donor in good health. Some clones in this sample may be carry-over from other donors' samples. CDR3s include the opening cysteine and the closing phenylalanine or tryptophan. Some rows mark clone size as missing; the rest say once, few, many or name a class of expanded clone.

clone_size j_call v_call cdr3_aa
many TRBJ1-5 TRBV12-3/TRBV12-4 CASSQATNQPQHF
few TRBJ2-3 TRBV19 CASSPDTDTQYF
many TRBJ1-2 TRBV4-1 CASSQVGANYGYTF
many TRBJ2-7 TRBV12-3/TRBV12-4 CASSLVVTGGDYEQYF
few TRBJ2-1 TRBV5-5 CASSFPSEGTNEQFF
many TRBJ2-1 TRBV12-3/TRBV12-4 CASSFSRYNEQFF
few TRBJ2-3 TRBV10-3 CAISGRRDRPTDTQYF
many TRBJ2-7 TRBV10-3 CAIRADKGGDEQYF
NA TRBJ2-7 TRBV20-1 CSARDLAQSSYEQYF
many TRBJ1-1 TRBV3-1 CASSQGTGMNTEAFF
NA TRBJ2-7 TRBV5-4 CASSPGLATEQYF
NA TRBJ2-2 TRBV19 CASSGGTGGGGELFF
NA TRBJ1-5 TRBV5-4 CASSTDDRAKRQPQHF
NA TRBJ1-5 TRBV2 CASKGDRNSNQPQHF
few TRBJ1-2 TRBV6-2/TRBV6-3 CASSSAGVYGYTF
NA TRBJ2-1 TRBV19 CASSRAGLAGSSSYNEQFF
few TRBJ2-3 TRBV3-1 CASSPIPGPASADTQYF
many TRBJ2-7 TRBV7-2 CASSLAGGYEQYF
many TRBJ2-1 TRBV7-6 CASSYRRGGGSKKSSYNEQFF
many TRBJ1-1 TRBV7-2 CASIRQRTEAFF
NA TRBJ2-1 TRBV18 CASSQFRVGSYNEQFF
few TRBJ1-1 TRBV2 CASSGRGALLLNTEAFF
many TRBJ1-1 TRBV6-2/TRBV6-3 CARPGGRAGYTEAFF
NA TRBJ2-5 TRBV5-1 CASSLGRAYQETQYF
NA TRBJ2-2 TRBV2 CASMEGNTGELFF
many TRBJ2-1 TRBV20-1 CSAARTSGAGEQFF
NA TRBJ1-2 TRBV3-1 CASSQDQQIYGYTF
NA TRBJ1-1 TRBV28 CASSRAERAWNTEAFF
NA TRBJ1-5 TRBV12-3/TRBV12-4 CASSTGTGAYQPQHF
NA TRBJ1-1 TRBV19 CASSDRPPGETEAFF
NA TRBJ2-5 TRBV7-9 CASSSNLGSITSQYF
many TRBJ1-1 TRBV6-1 CASSEELLGLNTEAFF
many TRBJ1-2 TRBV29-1 CSLGEDGYTF
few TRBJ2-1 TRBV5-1 CASSFRGSEQFF
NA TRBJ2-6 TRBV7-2 CASSQQPRGKVNVLTF
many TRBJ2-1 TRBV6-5 CASRNGQGGVHEQFF
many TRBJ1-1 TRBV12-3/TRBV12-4 CASSSQVLNTEAFF
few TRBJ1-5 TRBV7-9 CASSRGQDEVPQHF
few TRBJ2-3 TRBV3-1 CASSFKGDSTDTQYF
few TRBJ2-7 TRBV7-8 CASSLARDRGKQYF
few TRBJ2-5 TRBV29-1 CSVEVGARETQYF
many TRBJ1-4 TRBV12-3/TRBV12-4 CASSLGGFGLNEKLFF
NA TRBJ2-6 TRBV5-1 CASSLGQSSGANVLTF
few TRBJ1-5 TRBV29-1 CSVREVGGQPQHF
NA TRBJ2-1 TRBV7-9 CASSLGLADSSMSGQFF
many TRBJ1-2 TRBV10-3 CAISEAVGDYGYTF
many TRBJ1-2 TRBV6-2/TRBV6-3 CASSQNYGYTF
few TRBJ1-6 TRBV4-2 CASSPDRGTNSPLHF
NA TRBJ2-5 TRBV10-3 CAIGLEETQYF
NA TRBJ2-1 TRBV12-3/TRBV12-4 CASSSWGIGDNEQFF
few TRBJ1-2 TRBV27 CASSYFGQGGYTF
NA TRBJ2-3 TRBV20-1 CSAEALAGGPPDTQYF
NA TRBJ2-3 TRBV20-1 CSVLSGVGTDTQYF
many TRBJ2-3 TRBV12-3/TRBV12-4 CASSRLSTDTQYF
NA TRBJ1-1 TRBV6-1 CASRQTPLNTEAFF